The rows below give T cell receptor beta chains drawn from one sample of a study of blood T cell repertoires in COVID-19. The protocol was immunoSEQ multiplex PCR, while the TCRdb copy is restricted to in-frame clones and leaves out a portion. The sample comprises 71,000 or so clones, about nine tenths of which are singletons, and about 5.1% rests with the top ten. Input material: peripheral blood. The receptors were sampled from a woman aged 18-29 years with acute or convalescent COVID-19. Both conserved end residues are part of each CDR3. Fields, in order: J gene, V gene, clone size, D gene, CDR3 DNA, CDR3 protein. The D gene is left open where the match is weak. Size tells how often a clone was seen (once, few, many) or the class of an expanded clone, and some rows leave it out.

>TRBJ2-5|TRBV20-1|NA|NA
TGCAGTGCTAGAGATTCTAGGTCACAGTACTTC
CSARDSRSQYF
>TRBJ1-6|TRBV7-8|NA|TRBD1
TGTGCCAGCAGCCGGGGGACAGACTATAATTCACCCCTCCACTTT
CASSRGTDYNSPLHF
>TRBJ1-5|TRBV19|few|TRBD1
TGTGCCAGTAGTAACGCCTTACGACGGGCCGGACAGGGAAAATCAGAGCGGCCCCAGCATTTT
CASSNALRRAGQGKSERPQHF
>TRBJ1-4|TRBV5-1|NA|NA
TGCGCCAGCAGCTTGGAAAGGAGTGAAAAACTGTTTTTT
CASSLERSEKLFF
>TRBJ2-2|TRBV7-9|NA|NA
TGTGCCAGCAGCCGCGAAACTAGGACCGGGGAGCTGTTTTTT
CASSRETRTGELFF
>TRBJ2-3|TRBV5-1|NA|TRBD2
TGCGCCAGCAGCGAGGAACTAGCGGGCACAGATACGCAGTATTTT
CASSEELAGTDTQYF
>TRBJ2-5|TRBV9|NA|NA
TGTGCCAGCAGCGTAGGACCAGACGGGCAAGAGACCCAGTACTTC
CASSVGPDGQETQYF
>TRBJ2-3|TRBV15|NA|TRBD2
TGTGCCACCAGCAGAGATTTTAGCGGGACCCTCACAGATACGCAGTATTTT
CATSRDFSGTLTDTQYF
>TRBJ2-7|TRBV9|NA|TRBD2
TGTGCCAGCAGCGTAGGACTAGCGGGACCAACCTCCTACGAGCAGTACTTC
CASSVGLAGPTSYEQYF
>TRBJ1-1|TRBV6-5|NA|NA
TGTGCCAGCAGACAGACAGGACTGAACACTGAAGCTTTCTTT
CASRQTGLNTEAFF
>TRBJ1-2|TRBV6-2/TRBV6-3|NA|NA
TGTGCCAGCAGTGAGTACTATGGCTACACCTTC
CASSEYYGYTF
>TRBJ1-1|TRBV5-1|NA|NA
TGCGCCAGCAGCTTGGGGGGCATGAACACTGAAGCTTTCTTT
CASSLGGMNTEAFF
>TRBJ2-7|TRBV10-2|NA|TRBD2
TGCGCCAGCAGAGCCGGGACTAGCGGCTCCTACGAGCAGTACTTC
CASRAGTSGSYEQYF
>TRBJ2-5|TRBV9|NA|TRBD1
TGTGCCAGCAGCGTAGAACCAGGGGGCCAAGAGACCCAGTACTTC
CASSVEPGGQETQYF
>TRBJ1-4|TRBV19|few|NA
TGTGCCAGTAGTAGAACAGGTGGCTCTAATGAAAAACTGTTTTTT
CASSRTGGSNEKLFF
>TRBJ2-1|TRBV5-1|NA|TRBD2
TGCGCCAGCAGCTCTAGCGGGAACCACAATGAGCAGTTCTTC
CASSSSGNHNEQFF
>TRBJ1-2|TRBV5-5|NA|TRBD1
TGTGCCAGCAACCCGTGGAACAGGGGCGACTATGGCTACACCTTC
CASNPWNRGDYGYTF
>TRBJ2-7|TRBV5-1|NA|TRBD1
TGCGCCAGCAGCTTCCAGGGGACAGGGGCGGGCGAGCAGTACTTC
CASSFQGTGAGEQYF
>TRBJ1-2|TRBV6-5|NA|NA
TGTGCCAGCAGACAGAGCCCTAACTATGGCTACACCTTC
CASRQSPNYGYTF
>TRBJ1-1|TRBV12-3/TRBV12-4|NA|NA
TGTGCCAGCAACGTCGGACTTGTCACTGAAGCTTTCTTT
CASNVGLVTEAFF
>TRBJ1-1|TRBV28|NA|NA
TGTGCCAGCAGTTTCGGACGGGGCACTGAAGCTTTCTTT
CASSFGRGTEAFF
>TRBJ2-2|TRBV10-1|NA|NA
TGCGCCAGCAGTGAGTCGGTTGGCGGAACCCACGGGGGCACCGGGGAGCTGTTTTTT
CASSESVGGTHGGTGELFF
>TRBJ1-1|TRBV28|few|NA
TGTGCCAGCAGTTTATTTGTCTCAGGCCCATGGGCTTTCTTT
CASSLFVSGPWAFF
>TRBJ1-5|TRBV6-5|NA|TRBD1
TGTGCCAGCAGGGCACCGGGACAGCGCAATCAGCCCCAGCATTTT
CASRAPGQRNQPQHF
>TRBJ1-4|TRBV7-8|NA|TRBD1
TGTGCCAGCAGCCCAGGGGGCTCTAATTATGAAAAACTGTTTTTT
CASSPGGSNYEKLFF
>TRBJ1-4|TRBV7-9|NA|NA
TGTGCCAGCAGCCCCCCGCTCAGGGGATACGAAAAACTGTTTTTT
CASSPPLRGYEKLFF
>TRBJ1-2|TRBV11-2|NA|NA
TGTGCCAGCAGCTCCGATAGACGGGAACCGTATGGCTACACCTTC
CASSSDRREPYGYTF
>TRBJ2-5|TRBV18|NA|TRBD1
TGTGCCAGCTCACCGACGACAGGGGCGGCTCGGACCCAGTACTTC
CASSPTTGAARTQYF
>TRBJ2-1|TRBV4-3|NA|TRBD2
TGCGCCAGCAGCCAGGGGGGACTAGCGGGTTTCAGCTCCTACAATGAGCAGTTCTTC
CASSQGGLAGFSSYNEQFF